These T cell receptor beta chains were read from a single sample in a study of blood T cell repertoires in COVID-19. Sequencing used immunoSEQ multiplex PCR; TCRdb keeps in-frame clones, though not all of them. This table has more than 300,000 clones, around 83% appearing once. Sequencing was carried out using peripheral blood. These receptors originate from a woman aged 45 to 65 with acute or convalescent COVID-19. The CDR3 runs from the conserved cysteine through the conserved F or W.

j_call v_call cdr3_aa
TRBJ1-4 TRBV29-1 CSVRTGGNEKLFF
TRBJ2-3 TRBV9 CASSPGQGKDTDTQYF
TRBJ2-5 TRBV5-1 CASSLGPAGGDQETQYF
TRBJ1-4 TRBV19 CASSIKGGAIEKLFF
TRBJ2-5 TRBV30 CAWSRAGEPQETQYF
TRBJ2-5 TRBV2 CASMGVQGSETQYF
TRBJ2-5 TRBV2 CASSGWGVEETQYF
TRBJ1-1 TRBV12-3/TRBV12-4 CASSFTGLRAFF
TRBJ1-1 TRBV9 CASARGWGNTEAFF
TRBJ2-3 TRBV10-3 CAISESWEGDTDTQYF
TRBJ2-4 TRBV2 CASSNGGLNIQYF
TRBJ1-1 TRBV12-3/TRBV12-4 CASSFGGWDEAFF
TRBJ2-1 TRBV2 CASSEGTSSNEQFF
TRBJ1-3 TRBV4-1 CASSLSNTGSGNTIYF
TRBJ1-4 TRBV4-1 CASSYRTDPEKLFF
TRBJ1-2 TRBV27 CASSLSPDSNYYGYTF
TRBJ2-7 TRBV3-1/TRBV3-2 CASSQAAGPYEQYF
TRBJ1-4 TRBV4-1 CASTRGPRTNEKLFF
TRBJ2-7 TRBV27 CASSPDYLSYEQYF
TRBJ1-2 TRBV5-1 CASSFWVGLDGYTF
TRBJ1-1 TRBV5-4 CASSLLYGNTEAFF
TRBJ2-2 TRBV2 CALRKGQGYTGELFF